Following are 5 T cell receptor beta chains from one sample sequenced in a study of blood T cell repertoires in COVID-19. Libraries were prepared by immunoSEQ multiplex PCR; TCRdb keeps only in-frame clonotypes and omits some of them. The data show about 140,000 clones, approximately 79% seen once. Sequenced sample: peripheral blood. The receptor source for this set is a man in his sixties with acute or convalescent COVID-19.

The chain is built from TRBV5-6 and TRBJ1-4; D is possibly TRBD1 (5 bases). CDR1 is SGHDT, CDR2 YYEEEE, per germline. The CDR3 loop spans 16 amino acids. V shed 3 bases and J shed 7 bases, with 19 bases lying between them. CDR3 DNA sequence: TGTGCCAGCAGCTACCTACTGACAGTCCGGGTTGAAAAACTGTTTTTT. This sequence encodes CASSYLLTVRVEKLFF.

The genes are TRBV7-2 and TRBJ1-2, with D unclear. Trimming removed 7 bases at V and 4 bases at J, with 13 bases between. The CDR3 has 13 residues. The V gene's germline CDR1 is SGHTA and CDR2 FQGNSA. The CDR3 DNA is TGTGCCAGCACCAGAGGGAACAGCTATGGCTACACCTTC. Its protein product is CASTRGNSYGYTF.

This clone has only a few counts. This chain links TRBV4-3 with TRBJ1-1, with D possibly TRBD1 on 6 matching bases. V lost 1 base and J lost 1, with 16 bases in between. The V gene's germline CDR1 is LGHNA and CDR2 YSLEER. The CDR3 runs 17 residues. The CDR3 reads CASSQVTGTRGNTEAFF. In DNA, the CDR3 is TGCGCCAGCAGCCAAGTGACAGGAACTAGGGGGAACACTGAAGCTTTCTTT.

The V gene is TRBV6-2 or TRBV6-3, the J gene TRBJ1-5; D is unclear. Trimming shortened V by 6 bases and J by 7 bases, and 13 bases separated the two germline ends. Germline CDR1 MNHEY, CDR2 SVGEGT. This CDR3 comprises 13 residues. CDR3: CASSRPPAQPQHF. CDR3 coding DNA: TGTGCCAGCAGCCGGCCTCCCGCCCAGCCCCAGCATTTT.

This sequence joins TRBV9 and TRBJ1-5; possibly TRBD1 for D (5 bases). Trimming removed 0 bases from V and 7 bases from J, with 17 bases in between. Germline V lookup: CDR1 SGDLS, CDR2 YYNGEE. CDR3 length equals 16 residues. The CDR3 loop reads CASSVAPDGPGQPQHF. In DNA form, the CDR3 reads TGTGCCAGCAGCGTAGCGCCCGACGGTCCAGGGCAGCCCCAGCATTTT.